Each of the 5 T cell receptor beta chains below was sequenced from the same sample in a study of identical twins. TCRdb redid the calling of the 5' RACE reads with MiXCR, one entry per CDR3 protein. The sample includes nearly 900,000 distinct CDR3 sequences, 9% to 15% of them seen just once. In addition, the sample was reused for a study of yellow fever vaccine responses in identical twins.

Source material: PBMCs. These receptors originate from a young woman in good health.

The CDR3 nucleotides are TGTGCCAGCAGTTTTCGACTAGCGGGAGTCTACGAGCAGTACTTC. As protein: CASSFRLAGVYEQYF. The V gene is TRBV12-3 or TRBV12-4, the J gene TRBJ2-7; 12 positions agree with TRBD2. The J segment lost 3 bases and the V segment lost 3 bases, leaving 3 bases of the junction unmatched. This CDR3 has 15 amino acids.

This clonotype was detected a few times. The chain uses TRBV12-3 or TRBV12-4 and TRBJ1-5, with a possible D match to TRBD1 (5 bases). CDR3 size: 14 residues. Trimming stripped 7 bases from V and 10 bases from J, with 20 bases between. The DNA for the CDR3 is TGTGCCAGCAACGAAGGGACTGCCCAATATCCCCAGCATTTT. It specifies CASNEGTAQYPQHF.

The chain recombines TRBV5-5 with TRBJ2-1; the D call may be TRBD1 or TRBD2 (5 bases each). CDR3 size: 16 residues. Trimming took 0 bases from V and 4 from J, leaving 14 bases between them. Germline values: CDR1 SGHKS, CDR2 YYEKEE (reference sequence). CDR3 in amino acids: CASSLGAGTIYNEQFF. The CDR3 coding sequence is TGTGCCAGCAGCTTGGGTGCAGGGACCATATACAATGAGCAGTTCTTC.

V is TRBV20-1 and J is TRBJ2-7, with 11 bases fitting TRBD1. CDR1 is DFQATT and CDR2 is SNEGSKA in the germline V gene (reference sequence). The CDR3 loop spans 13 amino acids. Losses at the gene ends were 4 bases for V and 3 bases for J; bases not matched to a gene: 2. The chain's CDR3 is CSATGTGGYEQYF. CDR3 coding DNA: TGCAGTGCTACCGGGACAGGGGGCTACGAGCAGTACTTC.

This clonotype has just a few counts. In DNA, the CDR3 is TGTGCCAGCCGGCCTTGGAGCACAGATACGCAGTATTTT. Protein product: CASRPWSTDTQYF. The chain has TRBV28 and TRBJ2-3; D gene uncertain. The ends were cut back, 8 bases at V and 0 bases at J, with 9 bases in the middle. The CDR3 covers 13 residues. Germline V gene sequence: CDR1 MDHEN, CDR2 SYDVKM.